This TCR beta chain appears in the sequencing data of a study of beta chain features in type 1 diabetes. Of the isolated RNA, all was reverse transcribed, and so the sequenced material was expressed TCRB transcripts. Measured with immunoSEQ multiplex PCR; TCRdb has only the in-frame clones, and not every one. The sample comprises fewer than 250,000 clones, around 14% of which are singletons, and around 0.026% rests with the top ten. This clone was counted between two and nine times. Germline V gene lookup returns CDR1 LGHNT and CDR2 FRNRAP. Trimming removed 0 bases from V and 8 bases from J, with 16 bases in between. The CDR3 sequence is 15 residues long.

This TCR derives from a woman aged 40 to 55 in good health. This chain links TRBV12-5 with TRBJ1-1; D may be TRBD1 (5 bases). Sequenced sample: naive CD4+ T cells from blood. DNA of the CDR3: TGTGCTAGTGGTTTGGTACAAGTTGGGGGGAAGGAAGCTTTCTTT. It translates to CASGLVQVGGKEAFF.